This TCR beta chain is from a study of CD8 T cells in ankylosing spondylitis. It was by quantitative 5'-RACE with molecular barcodes that TCR beta libraries were made. TCRdb reprocessed the 5' RACE reads via MiXCR and lists one record per CDR3 protein. This table holds roughly 700,000 distinct CDR3 sequences, 15% to 20% found once. Germline CDR1 SQVTM, CDR2 ANQGSEA. The CDR3 totals 13 residues. V was trimmed by 4 bases and J by 1 base, leaving 8 bases between them. As concerns this clonotype: Antigen specificity is unknown.

Study findings and constraints: Disease-linked clones, CD8+, were relatively rare in peripheral blood. In ankylosing spondylitis blood, a motif of roughly eight highly homologous TCR beta variants appeared characteristic. The authors reported significant enrichment of disease-linked clones in matched ankylosing spondylitis synovial fluid.

The sequenced sample consisted of blood, either unsorted or a sorted T cell fraction (not recorded which). This receptor was taken from a male donor with ankylosing spondylitis. The V gene is TRBV29-1, the J gene TRBJ1-3; D not certain. CDR3 residues: CSVVAGSGNTIYF. The CDR3 DNA sequence: TGCAGCGTTGTTGCGGGTTCTGGAAACACCATATATTTT.